This TCR beta chain was recorded in a study of cytomegalovirus exposure and HLA in healthy donors. Across the whole study: In a previous analysis, 117 million unique TCR beta sequences were found from 150 million to 200 million T cells. Study results and limitations: Cytomegalovirus association was listed for 164 TCR beta chains.

The PCR was carried out with 60 Vbeta primers and 13 Jbeta primers. Method: immunoSEQ multiplex PCR; TCRdb's copy keeps in-frame clones and lacks some. The sample has about 120,000 clones; over 60% are singletons. This clone was counted only a few times. Its target is unknown. Germline assignment: CDR1 MNHEY and CDR2 SVGAGI. V was trimmed by 7 bases and J by 4 bases, leaving 16 bases between them. The CDR3 spans 14 residues. The rearrangement uses TRBV6-5 and TRBJ1-2; D not certain. Specimen: PBMCs. The TCR originated in a middle-aged woman in good health and CMV-seropositive. For the CDR3, the DNA is TGTGCCAGCACCCAAAGTCGCGGCTTCTATGGCTACACCTTC. Encoded protein: CASTQSRGFYGYTF.